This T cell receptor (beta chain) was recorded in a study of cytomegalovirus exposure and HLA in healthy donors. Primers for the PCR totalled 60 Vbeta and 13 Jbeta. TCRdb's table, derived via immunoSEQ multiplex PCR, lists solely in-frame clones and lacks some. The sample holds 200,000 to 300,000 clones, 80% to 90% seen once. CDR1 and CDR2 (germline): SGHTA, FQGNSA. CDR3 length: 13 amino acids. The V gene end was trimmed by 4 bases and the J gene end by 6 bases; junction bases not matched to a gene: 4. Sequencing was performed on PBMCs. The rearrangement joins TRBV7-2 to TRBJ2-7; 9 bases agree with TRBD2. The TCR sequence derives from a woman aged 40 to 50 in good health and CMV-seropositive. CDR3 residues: CASSSAGGAEQYF. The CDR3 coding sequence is TGTGCCAGCAGCTCCGCGGGGGGGGCCGAGCAGTACTTC.